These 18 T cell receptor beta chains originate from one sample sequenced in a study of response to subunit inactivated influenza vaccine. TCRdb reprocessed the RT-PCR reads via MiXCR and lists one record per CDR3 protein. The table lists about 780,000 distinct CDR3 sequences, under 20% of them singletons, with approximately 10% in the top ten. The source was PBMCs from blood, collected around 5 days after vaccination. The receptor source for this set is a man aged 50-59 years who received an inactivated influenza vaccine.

Here the CDR3 reads CSVAPRLSSESEQYF. Written as DNA, the CDR3 is TGCAGCGTTGCCCCACGCCTTTCTTCAGAGTCCGAGCAGTACTTC. The chain links TRBV29-1 to TRBJ2-7; unclear D gene. CDR3 length: 15 residues. The germline CDR1 and CDR2 sequences are SQVTM and ANQGSEA. With 4 bases removed from V and 6 bases from J, the gap between germline ends came to 22 bases.

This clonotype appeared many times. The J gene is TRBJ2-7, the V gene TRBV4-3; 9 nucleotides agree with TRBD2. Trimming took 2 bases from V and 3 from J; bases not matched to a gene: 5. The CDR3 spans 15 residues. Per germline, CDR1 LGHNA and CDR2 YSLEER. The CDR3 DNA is TGCGCCAGCAGCCAAAGACTAGCGGCAGACTACGAGCAGTACTTC. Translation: CASSQRLAADYEQYF.

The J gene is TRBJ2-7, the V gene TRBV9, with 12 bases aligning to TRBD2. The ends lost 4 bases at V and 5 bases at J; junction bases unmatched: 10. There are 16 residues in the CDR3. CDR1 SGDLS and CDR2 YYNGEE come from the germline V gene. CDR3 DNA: TGTGCCAGCAGCCCCTCAGCCACTAGCGGGAGGCACGAGCAGTACTTC. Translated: CASSPSATSGRHEQYF.

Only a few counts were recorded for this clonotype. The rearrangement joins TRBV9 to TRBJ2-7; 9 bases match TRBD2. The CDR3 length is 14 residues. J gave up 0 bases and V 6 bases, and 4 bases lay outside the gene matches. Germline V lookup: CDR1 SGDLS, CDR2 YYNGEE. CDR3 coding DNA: TGTGCCAGCAAGGAGCGGGAGGACTCCTACGAGCAGTACTTC. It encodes CASKEREDSYEQYF. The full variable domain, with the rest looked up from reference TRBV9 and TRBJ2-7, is DSGVTQTPKHLITATGQRVTLRCSPRSGDLSVYWYQQSLDQGLQFLIQYYNGEERAKGNILERFSAQQFPDLHSELNLSSLELGDSALYFCASKEREDSYEQYFGPGTRLTVT.

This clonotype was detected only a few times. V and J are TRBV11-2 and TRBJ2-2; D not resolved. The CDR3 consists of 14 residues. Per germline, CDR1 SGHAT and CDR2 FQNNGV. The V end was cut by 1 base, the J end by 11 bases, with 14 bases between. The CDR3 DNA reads TGTGCCAGCAGCTTAGCCCCTCGTACCCGCGAGCTGTTTTTT. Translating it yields CASSLAPRTRELFF.

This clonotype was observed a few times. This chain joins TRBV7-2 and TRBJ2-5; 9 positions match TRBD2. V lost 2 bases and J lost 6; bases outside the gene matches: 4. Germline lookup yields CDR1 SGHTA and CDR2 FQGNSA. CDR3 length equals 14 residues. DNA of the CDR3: TGTGCCAGCAGCTTACCTAGCGGGGCGAAGACCCAGTACTTC. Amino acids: CASSLPSGAKTQYF.

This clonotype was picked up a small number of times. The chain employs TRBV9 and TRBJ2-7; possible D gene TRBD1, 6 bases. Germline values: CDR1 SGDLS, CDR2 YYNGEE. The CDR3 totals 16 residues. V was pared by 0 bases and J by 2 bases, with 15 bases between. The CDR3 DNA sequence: TGTGCCAGCAGCGTAGATCCCCAGGGGTTTACCTACGAGCAGTACTTC. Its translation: CASSVDPQGFTYEQYF.

The CDR3, as DNA: TGCAGTGCTAGAGATTCCGGGACAGGGTTCAATCAGCCCCAGCATTTT. Amino acid sequence: CSARDSGTGFNQPQHF. The V and J genes are TRBV20-1 and TRBJ1-5, with 9 positions matching TRBD1. Germline V gene lookup returns CDR1 DFQATT and CDR2 SNEGSKA (reference sequence). With 0 bases clipped from V and 3 bases from J, the junction kept 6 bases outside the gene matches. The CDR3 extends over 16 amino acids.

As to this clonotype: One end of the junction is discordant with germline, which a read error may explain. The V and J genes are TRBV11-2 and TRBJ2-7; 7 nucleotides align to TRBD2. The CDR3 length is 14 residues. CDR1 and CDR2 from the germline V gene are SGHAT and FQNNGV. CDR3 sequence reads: CASSFSGLTYEQNF. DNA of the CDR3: TGTGCCAGCAGCTTTAGCGGGCTGACCTACGAGCAGAACTTC.

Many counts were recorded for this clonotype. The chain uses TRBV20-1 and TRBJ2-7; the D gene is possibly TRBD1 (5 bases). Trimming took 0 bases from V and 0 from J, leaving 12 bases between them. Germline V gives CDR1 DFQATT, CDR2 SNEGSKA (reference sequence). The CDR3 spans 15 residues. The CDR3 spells CSARDQGPPSYEQYF. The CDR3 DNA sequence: TGCAGTGCTAGAGATCAGGGTCCCCCCTCCTACGAGCAGTACTTC.

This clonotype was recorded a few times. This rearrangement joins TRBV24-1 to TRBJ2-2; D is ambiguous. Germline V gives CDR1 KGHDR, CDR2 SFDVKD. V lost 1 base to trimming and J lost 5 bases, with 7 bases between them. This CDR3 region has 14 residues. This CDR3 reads CATSDLPGTGELFF. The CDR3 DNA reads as TGTGCCACCAGTGATTTACCCGGGACCGGGGAGCTGTTTTTT.

This CDR3 reads CASSQEVQPYGYTF. The CDR3 DNA follows: TGCGCCAGCAGCCAAGAGGTACAGCCTTATGGCTACACCTTC. The chain joins TRBV4-3 to TRBJ1-2, with no clear D. The CDR3 sequence is 14 residues long. Per the germline V gene, CDR1 is LGHNA and CDR2 is YSLEER. V lost 0 bases and J 5 bases, leaving 10 bases between the germline ends.

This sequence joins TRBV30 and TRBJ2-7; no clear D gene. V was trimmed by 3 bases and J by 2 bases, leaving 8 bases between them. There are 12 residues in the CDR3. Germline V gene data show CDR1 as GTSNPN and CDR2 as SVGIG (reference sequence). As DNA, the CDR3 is TGTGCCTGGAGCGGTCAAACCTACGAGCAGTACTTC. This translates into CAWSGQTYEQYF.

The chain's CDR3 is CASSKVGLAGASGELFF. CDR3 coding DNA: TGTGCCAGCAGCAAAGTTGGACTAGCGGGAGCATCCGGGGAGCTGTTTTTT. V and J are TRBV21-1 and TRBJ2-2; the table's D call TRBD2 went unverified against the DNA. TRBV21-1 is designated a pseudogene. The CDR3 is 17 residues long.

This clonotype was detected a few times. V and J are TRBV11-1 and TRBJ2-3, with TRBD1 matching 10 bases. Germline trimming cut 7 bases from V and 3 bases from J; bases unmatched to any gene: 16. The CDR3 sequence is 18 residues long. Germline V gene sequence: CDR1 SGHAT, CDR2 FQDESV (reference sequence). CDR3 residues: CASTLITWGQGSTDTQYF. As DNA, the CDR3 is TGTGCCAGCACCCTGATTACGTGGGGACAGGGGTCGACAGATACGCAGTATTTT.

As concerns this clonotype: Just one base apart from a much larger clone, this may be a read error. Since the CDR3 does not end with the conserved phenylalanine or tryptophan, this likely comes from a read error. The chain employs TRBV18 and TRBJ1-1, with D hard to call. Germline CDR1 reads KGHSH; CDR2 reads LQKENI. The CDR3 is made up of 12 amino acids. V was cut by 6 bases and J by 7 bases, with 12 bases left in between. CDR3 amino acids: CASSFDWDEAFL. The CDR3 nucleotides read TGTGCCAGCTCGTTCGACTGGGATGAAGCTTTCCTT.

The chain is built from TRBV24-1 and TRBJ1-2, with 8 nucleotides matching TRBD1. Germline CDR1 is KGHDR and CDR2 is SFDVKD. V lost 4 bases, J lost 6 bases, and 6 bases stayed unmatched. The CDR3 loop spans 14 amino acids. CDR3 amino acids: CATSDRTGRNGYTF. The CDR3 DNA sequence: TGTGCCACCAGTGACCGGACAGGGCGAAATGGCTACACCTTC.

Here the CDR3 reads CASRRGQGETGELFF. DNA for the CDR3: TGTGCCAGCAGGCGGGGGCAGGGAGAAACCGGGGAGCTGTTTTTT. The J gene is TRBJ2-2, the V gene TRBV6-1, with TRBD2 as a possible D gene (7 bases). Deletions cut 6 bases from V and 5 bases from J, with 16 bases between. The CDR3 is 15 residues long. CDR1 is MNHNS, CDR2 SASEGT, per germline.